What follows are 20 T cell receptor beta chains derived from one specimen sequenced in a study of OX40 agonist ivuxolimab in advanced cancers. Data came from immunoSEQ multiplex PCR; TCRdb stores just in-frame clones and leaves some out. The sample includes nearly 70,000 clones, over 75% of them seen just once. Specimen: CD4+ or CD8+ T cells sorted from blood, collected in a trial of the OX40 agonist ivuxolimab. Receptor source: an adult with an advanced solid tumor such as melanoma, head and neck, liver or kidney cancer.

This rearrangement joins TRBV7-8 to TRBJ2-1; D perhaps matches TRBD1 (5 bases). The CDR3 runs to 15 residues. Germline CDR1 and CDR2: SGHVS and FQNEAQ. V lost 1 base to trimming and J lost 4 bases, with 11 bases between them. The CDR3 region is CASSLGDAGYNEQFF. The DNA for the CDR3 is TGTGCCAGCAGCTTAGGTGACGCAGGGTACAATGAGCAGTTCTTC.

CDR3 protein: CASSLDWGRGRETQYF. The CDR3 coding sequence is TGTGCCAGCAGCTTAGATTGGGGGAGAGGGAGGGAGACCCAGTACTTC. J is TRBJ2-5 and V is TRBV7-2; tentative D call: TRBD2 (6 bases). The germline gives CDR1 SGHTA, CDR2 FQGNSA. Deletions cut 1 base from V and 5 bases from J, with 17 bases between. This CDR3 contains 16 residues.

The chain recombines TRBV9 with TRBJ2-3; D is perhaps TRBD2 (6 bases). This CDR3 has 16 residues. Germline loops: CDR1 SGDLS, CDR2 YYNGEE. V was clipped by 2 bases and J by 5 bases, with 18 bases between them. CDR3 region: CASSVQGLGDLDTQYF. The CDR3 region has the DNA TGTGCCAGCAGCGTTCAGGGACTTGGCGACTTAGATACGCAGTATTTT.

The chain has TRBV19 and TRBJ2-1, with no clear D. The V end was cut by 9 bases, the J end by 0 bases, with 6 bases between. The germline CDR1 and CDR2 sequences are LNHDA and SQIVND (reference sequence). The CDR3 extends over 12 amino acids. The CDR3 nucleotides read TGTGCCAGCCAAGACTCCTACAATGAGCAGTTCTTC. Translation: CASQDSYNEQFF.

This chain joins TRBV7-9 and TRBJ1-2, with D unresolved. Germline V gene lookup returns CDR1 SEHNR and CDR2 FQNEAQ (reference sequence). Trimming pared 7 bases from V and 2 bases from J, leaving 8 bases between. This CDR3 contains 12 residues. CDR3 DNA sequence: TGTGCCAGCACCCTAGGGAACTATGGCTACACCTTC. Protein: CASTLGNYGYTF.

CDR3 residues: CASSLTRDPPYF. The CDR3 DNA reads as TGTGCCAGCAGTTTAACCAGGGATCCCCCATATTTT. The V and J genes are TRBV28 and TRBJ1-3; D is perhaps TRBD1 (5 bases). Germline values: CDR1 MDHEN, CDR2 SYDVKM. V lost 2 bases to trimming and J lost 15 bases, with 14 bases between them. This CDR3 contains 12 residues. Looking up the rest from reference TRBV28 and TRBJ1-3 gives the full variable domain: DVKVTQSSRYLVKRTGEKVFLECVQDMDHENMFWYRQDPGLGLRLIYFSYDVKMKEKGDIPEGYSVSREKKERFSLILESASTNQTSMYLCASSLTRDPPYFGEGSWLTVV.

This clone appeared once. The chain links TRBV7-9 to TRBJ1-1; no clear D gene. With 5 bases removed from V and 0 bases from J, the gap between germline ends came to 7 bases. The CDR3 spans 13 residues. From germline, CDR1 is SEHNR and CDR2 FQNEAQ (reference sequence). CDR3 coding DNA: TGTGCCAGCAGCAGACACTTGAACACTGAAGCTTTCTTT. It specifies CASSRHLNTEAFF. The full variable domain, with the rest looked up from reference TRBV7-9 and TRBJ1-1, is DTGVSQNPRHKITKRGQNVTFRCDPISEHNRLYWYRQTLGQGPEFLTYFQNEAQLEKSRLLSDRFSAERPKGSFSTLEIQRTEQGDSAMYLCASSRHLNTEAFFGQGTRLTVV.

The V call is TRBV7-8, the J call TRBJ2-4, with a weak D call TRBD2 (5 bases). Between the trimmed V and J ends, which lost 1 base and 1 base, there was a span of 8 bases. CDR1 is SGHVS and CDR2 is FQNEAQ in the germline V gene. CDR3 size: 15 residues. CDR3 sequence: CASSLGQRAKNIQYF. CDR3 nucleotides: TGTGCCAGCAGCTTAGGCCAGCGGGCCAAAAACATTCAGTACTTC.

This chain links TRBV7-2 with TRBJ2-1, with 14 positions matching TRBD2. The CDR3 consists of 16 residues. The ends lost 5 bases at V and 8 bases at J; junction bases unmatched: 8. The germline V gene has CDR1 SGHTA and CDR2 FQGNSA. In DNA form, the CDR3 reads TGTGCCAGCAGCCCCCGGTCGACTAGCGGGGGGGATGAGCAGTTCTTC. This encodes CASSPRSTSGGDEQFF.

This chain uses TRBV6-5 with TRBJ1-1; D ambiguous. The CDR3 is 15 residues long. Trimming took 0 bases from V and 10 from J, leaving 18 bases between them. Germline V gives CDR1 MNHEY, CDR2 SVGAGI. As DNA, the CDR3 is TGTGCCAGCAGTTACTCGAACCCCGCTTTGTCTGTAGCTTTCTTT. It encodes CASSYSNPALSVAFF.

The chain couples TRBV2 to TRBJ2-7, with a possible D match to TRBD1 (6 bases). The CDR3 is 14 amino acids. Trimming removed 1 base from V and 3 bases from J, with 10 bases in between. Looked up from germline, CDR1 is SNHLY and CDR2 is FYNNEI. The CDR3 region is CASSEGGGYYEQYF. The DNA of the CDR3 is TGTGCCAGCAGTGAAGGAGGGGGATACTACGAGCAGTACTTC.

This chain uses TRBV4-3 with TRBJ2-4, with TRBD1 identical over 8 bases. V shed 4 bases and J 1 base; nucleotides not matched to a gene: 3. CDR1 is LGHNA and CDR2 is YSLEER in the germline V gene. This CDR3 has 15 amino acids. The CDR3 spells CASSPTGDAKNIQYF. Here the CDR3 DNA reads TGCGCCAGCAGCCCGACAGGGGATGCCAAAAACATTCAGTACTTC.

The chain couples TRBV2 to TRBJ1-2; no firm D call. The CDR3 is 14 amino acids. Germline CDR1 and CDR2: SNHLY and FYNNEI. The V end lost 3 bases, the J end lost 0 bases, and 8 bases lay between the germline ends. The CDR3 nucleotides read TGTGCCAGCAGTGATGTAGGGACTAACTATGGCTACACCTTC. The encoded protein is CASSDVGTNYGYTF. Drawing the rest from reference TRBV2 and TRBJ1-2, the complete variable domain is EPEVTQTPSHQVTQMGQEVILRCVPISNHLYFYWYRQILGQKVEFLVSFYNNEISEKSEIFDDQFSVERPDGSNFTLKIRSTKLEDSAMYFCASSDVGTNYGYTFGSGTRLTVV.

This clone was seen a single time. This rearrangement joins TRBV28 to TRBJ2-5; 9 bases agree with TRBD2. J lost 4 bases, V lost 4 bases, and 10 bases had no gene match. The germline gives CDR1 MDHEN, CDR2 SYDVKM. CDR3 size: 16 residues. The DNA for the CDR3 is TGTGCCAGCAGTTCCAGCCCGGGGCGGGGGGGAGAGACCCAGTACTTC. Translating it yields CASSSSPGRGGETQYF.

The chain combines TRBV2 with TRBJ2-5; the match to TRBD1 covers 9 bases. The DNA end is more similar to TRBJ2-7, so the J call may be wrong. CDR1 is SNHLY and CDR2 is FYNNEI in the germline V gene. This CDR3 contains 14 residues. The DNA for the CDR3 is TGTGCCAGCAGTTCCGGGACAGGGCTCTACGAGCAGTACTTC. Translated, it gives CASSSGTGLYEQYF.

Turning to this clone: Other nucleotide sequences from this sample produce the same CDR3. The CDR3 coding sequence is TGTGCCAGCAGTTTGGCAGGGGGTTCCTCCTACAATGAGCAGTTCTTC. This translates into CASSLAGGSSYNEQFF. The chain employs TRBV6-5 and TRBJ2-1; 7 bases are shared with TRBD1. After removal of 4 bases from V and 0 bases from J, the junction contained 6 bases not matched to a gene. Germline V gives CDR1 MNHEY, CDR2 SVGAGI. The CDR3 runs 16 residues.

The chain is built from TRBV11-2 and TRBJ1-2; D unresolved. The V gene lost 0 bases and the J gene lost 4 bases, with 12 bases spanning the gap. From germline, CDR1 is SGHAT and CDR2 FQNNGV. The CDR3 runs to 15 residues. As DNA, the CDR3 is TGTGCCAGCAGCTTAGAGCCCGCAGGAGCCTATGGCTACACCTTC. It translates to CASSLEPAGAYGYTF.

The genes are TRBV29-1 and TRBJ1-1; tentatively, D is TRBD1 (6 bases). V was trimmed by 6 bases and J by 5 bases, leaving 19 bases between them. Germline V gene lookup returns CDR1 SQVTM and CDR2 ANQGSEA. The CDR3 extends over 14 amino acids. The CDR3 DNA reads TGCAGCGTGAGGGGGGGCAGGGAAGGAACTGAAGCTTTCTTT. This encodes CSVRGGREGTEAFF.

The J gene is TRBJ1-1, the V gene TRBV2, with D tentatively TRBD1 (6 bases). With 6 bases removed from V and 1 base from J, the gap between germline ends came to 9 bases. Germline CDR1 and CDR2: SNHLY and FYNNEI. CDR3 length: 13 residues. The CDR3 protein is CASRVQGNTEAFF. The CDR3 DNA reads TGTGCCAGCAGGGTACAGGGGAACACTGAAGCTTTCTTT.

The chain recombines TRBV28 with TRBJ1-1, with a tentative D call TRBD1 (5 bases). V was shortened by 5 bases and J by 7 bases, with 5 bases between the two germline ends. The CDR3 length is 10 residues. Germline V gene sequence: CDR1 MDHEN, CDR2 SYDVKM. The CDR3 region is CASSQGEAFF. The CDR3 nucleotides are TGTGCCAGCAGTCAGGGTGAAGCTTTCTTT.